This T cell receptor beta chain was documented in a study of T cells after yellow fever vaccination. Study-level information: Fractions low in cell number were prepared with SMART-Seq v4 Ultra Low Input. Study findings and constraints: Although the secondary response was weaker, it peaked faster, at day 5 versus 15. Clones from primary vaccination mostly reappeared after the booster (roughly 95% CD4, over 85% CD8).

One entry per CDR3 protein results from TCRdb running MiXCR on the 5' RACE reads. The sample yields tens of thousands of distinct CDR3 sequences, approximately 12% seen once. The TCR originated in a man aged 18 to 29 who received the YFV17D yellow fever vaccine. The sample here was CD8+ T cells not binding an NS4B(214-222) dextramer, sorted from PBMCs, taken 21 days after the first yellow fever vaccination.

The DNA for the CDR3 is TGTGCCAGCAGTTACTCGACAGCCCCTCTCGGTCTGCGCACTGAAGCTTTCTTT. This gives the protein CASSYSTAPLGLRTEAFF. The chain recombines TRBV6-5 with TRBJ1-1, with D perhaps matching TRBD1 (5 bases). Germline V gene sequence: CDR1 MNHEY, CDR2 SVGAGI. The CDR3 has 18 residues. Trimming left V 0 bases short and J 4 bases short, with 21 bases between.